This is a list of T cell receptor beta chains from one sample in a study of T cells in severe cutaneous drug reactions. No DNA is given; TCRdb re-called the multiplex PCR reads and lists each CDR3 protein once. Here the sample table reports approximately 9,600 distinct CDR3 sequences. Sequenced: cells from a skin blister. The receptors come from a human donor with Stevens-Johnson syndrome, a severe cutaneous drug reaction. CDR3s include the opening cysteine and the closing phenylalanine or tryptophan. Part of the rows lack a size; the others show once, few, many or a class for expanded clones.

v_call	j_call	clone_size	cdr3_aa
TRBV29-1	TRBJ1-1	NA	CSVGGGRNTEAFF
TRBV29-1	TRBJ2-2	NA	CSVENRANTGELFF
TRBV20-1	TRBJ2-1	NA	CSARDLAGGGNEQFF
TRBV20-1	TRBJ1-5	NA	CSARDSGGRQPQHF
TRBV28	TRBJ1-2	medium-sized	CASSLSPDRGQGYTF
TRBV20-1	TRBJ2-1	NA	CSAGTSGYNEQFF
TRBV20-1	TRBJ2-7	medium-sized	CSASPGTGESEQYF
TRBV29-1	TRBJ2-7	NA	CSVEGDSYEQYF
TRBV20-1	TRBJ2-7	NA	CSAELGLAEIEQYF
TRBV6-1	TRBJ2-3	medium-sized	CASSPLWRTDTQYF
TRBV29-1	TRBJ2-1	NA	CSVEDRGQMNEQFF
TRBV20-1	TRBJ2-7	NA	CSARKRGGTSGRARSYEQYF
TRBV20-1	TRBJ2-7	medium-sized	CSATRDSPYEQYF
TRBV29-1	TRBJ1-2	NA	CSVVQRGGTHGYTF
TRBV29-1	TRBJ1-2	NA	CSVEGSRGYTF
TRBV29-1	TRBJ2-5	NA	CSVVGGSQETQYF
TRBV20-1	TRBJ1-5	large	CSAILPGAYSNQPQHF
TRBV20-1	TRBJ1-3	NA	CSARDRQGFGNTIYF
TRBV20-1	TRBJ1-3	medium-sized	CSASPVPDAGNTIYF
TRBV29-1	TRBJ2-2	NA	CSVEVSGTGFTGELFF
TRBV29-1	TRBJ1-3	NA	CSVGNHGASGNTIYF
TRBV29-1	TRBJ1-1	NA	CSVSPTGTGNTEAFF
TRBV29-1	TRBJ2-1	medium-sized	CSGAESHNEQFF
TRBV10-1	TRBJ2-7	NA	CASSELGSYEQYF
TRBV20-1	TRBJ1-1	medium-sized	CSARGSGTGRTEAFF
TRBV29-1	TRBJ2-7	NA	CSVEDLGQGNYEQYF
TRBV29-1	TRBJ1-3	NA	CSVAQGSGNTIYF
TRBV29-1	TRBJ2-3	NA	CSVTYRVYGTDTQYF
TRBV20-1	TRBJ2-7	NA	CSVVGRGRGLSYEQYF
TRBV20-1	TRBJ1-2	NA	CSARDYDRGDYGYTF
TRBV20-1	TRBJ2-1	NA	CSANPTSGSGNEQFF
TRBV20-1	TRBJ2-7	NA	CSASGLAEVVGEQYF
TRBV20-1	TRBJ2-3	NA	CSARDLGRGRDTQYF
TRBV20-1	TRBJ2-5	NA	CSTRQGALETQYF
TRBV20-1	TRBJ2-6	NA	CSAVGQGSGANVLTF
TRBV29-1	TRBJ2-3	NA	CSVDRAGQGTDTQYF
TRBV12-3/TRBV12-4	TRBJ1-3	medium-sized	CASSLGGNTIYF
TRBV6-1	TRBJ2-1	medium-sized	CASSLRGLRGIKQFF
TRBV2	TRBJ2-2	NA	CASRAGTANTGELFF
TRBV20-1	TRBJ2-7	medium-sized	CSAIGHLSYEQYF
TRBV29-1	TRBJ2-7	NA	CSVGPQGYEQYF
TRBV29-1	TRBJ2-1	NA	CSVAKGHNEQFF
TRBV7-6	TRBJ2-3	NA	CASSPHTSGTLDTQYF
TRBV20-1	TRBJ2-7	NA	CSADWTEVTSSYEQYF
TRBV20-1	TRBJ2-7	NA	CSARDLTSGGPGEQYF
TRBV20-1	TRBJ2-7	NA	CSVADRGGYEQYF
TRBV20-1	TRBJ2-1	medium-sized	CSARDPDFSYNEQFF
TRBV20-1	TRBJ2-7	NA	CSAPPGGGRNYEQYF
TRBV29-1	TRBJ1-1	NA	CSVGGAANTEAFF
TRBV20-1	TRBJ2-1	NA	CSAGGGLSSYNEQFF
TRBV20-1	TRBJ1-5	NA	CSASQTGAKPQHF
TRBV29-1	TRBJ2-1	NA	CSVEGSTRSGEQFF
TRBV29-1	TRBJ1-2	NA	CSVVATESYGYTF
TRBV20-1	TRBJ2-7	NA	CSARDLRQVSYEQYF
TRBV20-1	TRBJ2-7	NA	CSALPQVSSYEQYF